The rows below give T cell receptor beta chains drawn from one sample of a study of blood T cell repertoires in COVID-19. Some clones are missing from TCRdb's copy, which holds only in-frame ones; the method was immunoSEQ multiplex PCR. This table holds more than 110,000 clones, around 89% found once. What was sequenced was peripheral blood. Receptors originate from a woman aged 80 or older with acute or convalescent COVID-19. CDR3s leave out the opening cysteine and the closing phenylalanine or tryptophan. Fields, in order: CDR3 length, V gene, J gene, CDR3 protein.

length: 13
V: TRBV6-5
J: TRBJ2-2
CDR3: ASSNRGRDTGELF

length: 13
V: TRBV2
J: TRBJ1-6
CDR3: ASRDWTGDHSPLH

length: 13
V: TRBV5-1
J: TRBJ2-5
CDR3: ASSHPDRGPETQY

length: 13
V: TRBV7-2
J: TRBJ2-2
CDR3: ASSSDRGIDGELF

length: 12
V: TRBV30
J: TRBJ1-2
CDR3: AWRPKQGKGGYT

length: 10
V: TRBV7-3
J: TRBJ2-3
CDR3: ASSFGADTQY

length: 12
V: TRBV7-9
J: TRBJ1-1
CDR3: ASSFFQGNTEAF

length: 14
V: TRBV18
J: TRBJ2-1
CDR3: ASSPPAGGLYNEQF

length: 14
V: TRBV18
J: TRBJ2-2
CDR3: ASSPFAGGNTGELF

length: 12
V: TRBV3-1/TRBV3-2
J: TRBJ1-3
CDR3: ASSQSGTGNTIY

length: 13
V: TRBV7-2
J: TRBJ1-1
CDR3: ASSWGQGMNPGAF

length: 13
V: TRBV30
J: TRBJ1-4
CDR3: AWSVGSGGNEKLF

length: 11
V: TRBV7-7
J: TRBJ2-1
CDR3: ASSPIRGNEQF

length: 14
V: TRBV6-1
J: TRBJ2-3
CDR3: ASSAYSGGGTDTQY

length: 11
V: TRBV29-1
J: TRBJ1-3
CDR3: SVWDRSGNTIY

length: 12
V: TRBV4-1
J: TRBJ1-6
CDR3: ASSQRHDNSPLH

length: 11
V: TRBV2
J: TRBJ1-2
CDR3: ASSDELTGGYT